This entry features one T cell receptor (beta chain) sequence. Its specific antigen is unknown. No per-base quality is available; no much larger clone lies one base away. These data belong to a study of T cells in Graves' hyperthyroidism and ophthalmopathy (dated by TCRdb to about 2019). Looking at the study overall: A discovery cohort of about 96 patients, roughly 45 with Graves' ophthalmopathy and 55 to 60 with stable Graves' hyperthyroidism, was used to find distinguishing TCR V-J signatures. The paper describes TCR Vbeta CDR3 sequencing of around 140 peripheral blood samples, made up of some 40 ophthalmopathy patients, around 73 hyperthyroidism patients and about 17 progressor patients. In addition, the study compared T-cell repertoires in thyroid tissue and in blood from 6 or 7 Graves' hyperthyroidism patients. For training and testing, the 100 or so patients in the discovery cohort were randomly divided in a 7:3 ratio. Whether ophthalmopathy could be predicted prospectively was tested in an independent validation cohort made up of approximately 19 hyperthyroidism patients plus 17 patients who later progressed to ophthalmopathy. After blood sampling, hyperthyroidism patients were treated with methimazole at a starting dose of 30 mg daily, and ophthalmopathy patients were treated with high-dose intravenous methylprednisolone.

Stable Graves' hyperthyroidism was defined as the absence of progression to ophthalmopathy over 18 months of follow-up. The hyperthyroidism patients were between 18 and 65 years old and newly diagnosed, with a disease duration of less than 2 months. Exclusion was applied to patients with uncontrolled infections, other autoimmune diseases, pregnancy or lactation. Clinical symptoms, serum thyroxine and TRAb, thyroid ultrasound, and orbital computed tomography formed the basis for the diagnoses. Total RNA was extracted using Trizol reagent, and RNA quality was assessed on an Agilent 2100 Bioanalyzer. Amplification of TCR beta CDR3 regions was carried out from RNA transcripts. A first-round RT-PCR of the TCR CDR3 used the HTBI primer set with the Qiagen OneStep RT-PCR kit. Libraries were constructed in a second round of multiplex PCR, after which size selection and purification were carried out. Paired-end sequencing of the libraries was performed with 100 bp reads on an Illumina HiSeq2000. The paper's processing steps were these. Raw data were processed with SOAPnuke, discarding reads with adapters, uncalled bases, mean Phred below 15, or no exact constant-primer or identifier match. High-quality paired reads were merged with COPE v1.2.5, and unique nucleotide sequences were defined as clonotypes. MiTCR v1.1 was used to align clonotypes to the IMGT TRBV, TRBD and TRBJ reference segments. The analysis was restricted to V-J combinations with a frequency above 0.0001, which together covered over 99% of the repertoires. The TCS score was defined as F50 (clonal expansion) divided by E x V (chaos), with BLOSUM62-based TCRdist calculated between CDR3 peptides within each V-J. Welch's t-statistics and random forest reduced 500 to 550 V-J features to 10 to 15, which were used in a naive Bayes classifier (R e1071). The Morisita-Horn index was used to measure how similar the thyroid and blood repertoires were. Using fastp at Q25 and MiXCR, TCRdb reprocessed the public reads and kept productive beta chains. Each entry merges the rows of one CDR3 protein and shows their most common DNA and genes. The V and J calls shown here were made by TCRdb, not taken from the authors' results. The sample contains tens of thousands of distinct CDR3 sequences, approximately 53% of them found a single time. The ten top clones hold about 34% of the sample.

The trim is 5 bases for V and 5 bases for J, with a gap of 7 bases between the germline ends. The CDR3 numbers 12 residues from cysteine through phenylalanine. Just CDR3 DNA is preserved here, 36 bases in frame from base 1. CDR1 SGHAT and CDR2 FQNNGV are derived from the germline V gene. The paper as a whole reports these results and caveats: A 13 V-J signature model separated ophthalmopathy from stable hyperthyroidism, with 87.88% sensitivity and roughly 81% specificity in cross-validation and 80%/75% in testing. Most expanded thyroid clonotypes (frequency above 0.001) were also found in blood, which suggests that blood repertoires may mirror thyroid immune responses. In validation, the model predicted progression to ophthalmopathy with approximately 70% sensitivity and around 72% specificity, a median of approximately 6.7 months before onset. Sample size was not statistically predetermined, and blinding of investigators to group allocation was not performed.

The rearranged chain carries TRBV11-2 and TRBJ1-5; TRBD1 could be the D gene, as 5 bases match. The TCR was taken from a man younger than 35 with Graves' hyperthyroidism. Specimen: peripheral blood or thyroid tissue (not recorded which). The CDR3: CASSLGDQPQHF. The sequenced DNA: TGTGCCAGCAGCCTGGGGGATCAGCCCCAGCATTTT.